This TCR beta chain was retrieved from a study of beta chain features in type 1 diabetes. General study findings and limits: TCRB CDR3s from Type 1 diabetes patients were moderately but significantly shorter in all four CD4+ subsets.

This clone was detected only a few times. Its antigen remains unidentified. Germline V CDR1 and CDR2: SGHTA, FQGNSA. Trimming left V 2 bases short and J 8 bases short, with 13 bases between. The CDR3 covers 13 residues. The authors reverse transcribed all of the isolated RNA, so sequencing captured expressed TCRB transcripts. Sequencing was performed with immunoSEQ multiplex PCR; in TCRdb, only in-frame clones are kept and a portion is missing. The repertoire consists of around 130,000 clones, with around 10% occurring once and the leading ten covering 0.7% to 0.85%. Material: central memory CD4+ T cells from blood. This rearrangement joins TRBV7-2 to TRBJ2-7; D gene uncertain. The clonotype was recovered from a young man with type 1 diabetes. The CDR3 bases are TGTGCCAGCAGCTTAAACAGAAAAGACAAGCAGTACTTC. Translated, it gives CASSLNRKDKQYF.